These 30 T cell receptor beta chains share one sample of origin, sequenced in a study of OX40 agonist ivuxolimab in advanced cancers. The table came from immunoSEQ multiplex PCR; TCRdb's copy has only in-frame clones and leaves some out. The sample carries 13,000 to 15,000 clones, about 86% recorded once. Sample: CD4+ or CD8+ T cells sorted from blood, taken in a trial of the OX40 agonist ivuxolimab. The source is an adult with an advanced solid tumor such as melanoma, head and neck, liver or kidney cancer.

The CDR3: CASSLRADRSSSYNEQFF. CDR3 coding DNA: TGCGCCAGCAGCTTGAGGGCTGACCGATCGAGCTCCTACAATGAGCAGTTCTTC. The rearrangement joins TRBV5-1 to TRBJ2-1; the D is unclear. CDR1 and CDR2 from the germline V gene are SGHRS and YFSETQ. The CDR3 has 18 residues. Deletions cut 1 base from V and 0 bases from J, with 17 bases between.

The rearrangement joins TRBV11-2 to TRBJ1-6, with 11 bases fitting TRBD1. This CDR3 comprises 12 residues. V trimming: 5 bases; J trimming: 18 bases; junction bases outside the gene matches: 6. Looked up from germline, CDR1 is SGHAT and CDR2 is FQNNGV. The CDR3 is CASSQPGTGGHF. The CDR3 DNA sequence: TGTGCCAGCAGCCAACCTGGGACAGGGGGCCACTTT.

The chain recombines TRBV11-3 with TRBJ2-1; D may be TRBD1 (6 bases). Germline values: CDR1 SGHNT, CDR2 YENEEA. V lost 4 bases, J lost 2 bases, and 12 bases lay in between. CDR3 size: 15 residues. The CDR3 loop is CASSSYRVPYNEQFF. The DNA for the CDR3 is TGTGCCAGCAGCTCGTACAGGGTACCCTACAATGAGCAGTTCTTC. Drawing the rest from reference TRBV11-3 and TRBJ2-1, the complete variable domain is EAGVVQSPRYKIIEKKQPVAFWCNPISGHNTLYWYLQNLGQGPELLIRYENEEAVDDSQLPKDRFSAERLKGVDSTLKIQPAELGDSAVYLCASSSYRVPYNEQFFGPGTRLTVL.

CDR3 region: CASSKTDRRNTEAFF. CDR3 coding DNA: TGTGCCAGTAGTAAAACGGACAGACGGAACACTGAAGCTTTCTTT. The V gene is TRBV19, the J gene TRBJ1-1; D might be TRBD1 (6 bases). The CDR3 sequence is 15 residues long. CDR1 and CDR2 (germline): LNHDA, SQIVND (reference sequence). V was clipped by 4 bases and J by 1 base, with 13 bases between them.

The rearrangement links TRBV9 to TRBJ1-6; TRBD1 agrees at 7 bases. J was trimmed by 4 bases and V by 5 bases; bases with no gene match: 0. CDR1 and CDR2 (germline): SGDLS, YYNGEE. There are 13 residues in the CDR3. The CDR3 DNA reads TGTGCCAGCAGACAGGGGTATAATTCACCCCTCCACTTT. Protein product: CASRQGYNSPLHF.

The chain has TRBV4-3 and TRBJ2-1; D is unresolved. V dropped 0 bases and J dropped 2 bases, with 11 bases sitting between them. Germline V gene sequence: CDR1 LGHNA, CDR2 YSLEER. There are 16 residues in the CDR3. CDR3 sequence reads: CASSQEGRFPYNEQFF. The CDR3 region has the DNA TGCGCCAGCAGCCAAGAAGGACGTTTTCCCTACAATGAGCAGTTCTTC.

The J gene is TRBJ1-5, the V gene TRBV7-9; D gene uncertain. Trimming took off 3 bases at V and 3 bases at J, with 9 bases between the two ends. Germline CDR1 reads SEHNR; CDR2 reads FQNEAQ (reference sequence). There are 14 residues in the CDR3. The CDR3 coding sequence is TGTGCCAGCAGCTTCCCCGGTGACAATCAGCCCCAGCATTTT. Amino acid sequence: CASSFPGDNQPQHF.

The chain couples TRBV5-4 to TRBJ1-2; the D is unclear. Germline V gene sequence: CDR1 SGHNT, CDR2 YYREEE (reference sequence). V gave up 0 bases and J gave up 4 bases, with 16 bases separating them. There are 16 residues in the CDR3. The CDR3 loop reads CASSLGGNRESYGYTF. Written as DNA, the CDR3 is TGTGCCAGCAGCTTGGGAGGTAATAGGGAAAGCTATGGCTACACCTTC.

The V call is TRBV9, the J call TRBJ1-1, with D tentatively TRBD1 (5 bases). Trimming removed 4 bases at V and 1 base at J, with 17 bases between. Germline lookup yields CDR1 SGDLS and CDR2 YYNGEE. The CDR3 runs to 16 residues. The DNA for the CDR3 is TGTGCCAGCAGCCCTTCAACCTTAGACAGGAACACTGAAGCTTTCTTT. This encodes CASSPSTLDRNTEAFF.

This chain uses TRBV6-6 with TRBJ1-3; the match to TRBD1 covers 7 bases. CDR3 length: 14 amino acids. The trim removed 4 bases at V and 0 bases at J, leaving 0 bases unmatched. Germline V CDR1 and CDR2: MNHNY, SVGAGI (reference sequence). For the CDR3, the DNA is TGTGCCAGCAGTTGGGACAGCTCTGGAAACACCATATATTTT. Translated, it gives CASSWDSSGNTIYF.

The CDR3 bases are TGTGCCAGCAGTTCTACAGTGACCTCTGGAAACACCATATATTTT. It is translated as CASSSTVTSGNTIYF. The chain carries TRBV27 and TRBJ1-3; no reliable D call. This CDR3 comprises 15 residues. The V gene lost 4 bases and the J gene lost 0 bases, with 10 bases spanning the gap. From germline, CDR1 is MNHEY and CDR2 SMNVEV (reference sequence).

The rearrangement joins TRBV5-1 to TRBJ1-2; the match to TRBD1 covers 10 bases. V dropped 5 bases and J dropped 3; count of bases not matched to a gene: 4. Germline assignment: CDR1 SGHRS and CDR2 YFSETQ. There are 14 residues in the CDR3. The CDR3 sequence: CASRSGTGDYGYTF. In DNA, the CDR3 is TGCGCCAGCAGATCCGGGACAGGGGACTATGGCTACACCTTC.

V gene TRBV5-1 combines with J gene TRBJ2-1; 7 nucleotides line up with TRBD1. Germline V lookup: CDR1 SGHRS, CDR2 YFSETQ. Trimming took 0 bases from V and 4 from J; bases not matched to a gene: 10. The CDR3 has 17 residues. In nucleotides, the CDR3 is TGCGCCAGCAGCTTGGCGTATTTAGGGGGCGGGTACAATGAGCAGTTCTTC. Residues: CASSLAYLGGGYNEQFF.

The chain links TRBV18 to TRBJ2-5, with 7 nucleotides matching TRBD1. The CDR3 is made up of 13 amino acids. Germline values: CDR1 KGHSH, CDR2 LQKENI. With V trimmed by 5 bases and J by 4 bases, 4 bases remained unmatched. The CDR3 is CASSAGGRETQYF. CDR3 DNA: TGTGCCAGCTCAGCAGGGGGTCGAGAGACCCAGTACTTC.

V and J are TRBV6-5 and TRBJ2-3, with 10 bases fitting TRBD2. V lost 4 bases, J lost 2 bases, and 3 bases stayed unmatched. The germline V gene encodes CDR1 MNHEY and CDR2 SVGAGI. This CDR3 spans 15 amino acids. The CDR3 reads CASSFSGGTTDTQYF. The CDR3 bases are TGTGCCAGCAGTTTTAGCGGGGGGACCACAGATACGCAGTATTTT.

The CDR3 here is CASSIVTGNQPQHF. The CDR3 DNA follows: TGTGCCAGTAGTATAGTAACGGGGAATCAGCCCCAGCATTTT. The V call is TRBV19, the J call TRBJ1-5; D unresolved. V lost 1 base and J 4 bases, leaving 8 bases between the germline ends. CDR3 length: 14 residues. The V gene's germline CDR1 is LNHDA and CDR2 SQIVND (reference sequence).

This chain uses TRBV15 with TRBJ2-3, with 8 bases matching TRBD1. This CDR3 has 14 amino acids. The germline V gene encodes CDR1 LNHNV and CDR2 YYDKDF (reference sequence). V lost 6 bases, J lost 1 base, and 3 bases stayed unmatched. The CDR3 loop reads CATRDRGGTDTQYF. CDR3 nucleotides: TGTGCCACCAGAGACAGGGGCGGCACAGATACGCAGTATTTT.

The CDR3 bases are TGTGCCTGGATGGGCTTGGGGGACAGGGGGTCCTATGGCTACACCTTC. Its translation is CAWMGLGDRGSYGYTF. The chain carries TRBV30 and TRBJ1-2; the match to TRBD1 covers 11 bases. Germline V gene data show CDR1 as GTSNPN and CDR2 as SVGIG (reference sequence). There are 16 residues in the CDR3. V shed 4 bases and J 4 bases; nucleotides not matched to a gene: 11.

The chain joins TRBV9 to TRBJ1-1; 8 nucleotides match TRBD1. Germline CDR1 is SGDLS and CDR2 is YYNGEE. J was trimmed by 6 bases and V by 3 bases; bases with no gene match: 4. The CDR3 sequence is 13 residues long. In nucleotides, the CDR3 is TGTGCCAGCAGCGGACAGGGGATGTCTGAAGCTTTCTTT. Amino acids: CASSGQGMSEAFF.

The chain is built from TRBV5-1 and TRBJ1-1; D gene ambiguous. V lost 3 bases and J lost 6, with 15 bases in between. In germline, CDR1 is SGHRS, CDR2 YFSETQ. The CDR3 extends over 14 amino acids. The DNA for the CDR3 is TGCGCCAGCAGCTCCGGGCTCCTCAACCCTGAAGCTTTCTTT. Translated: CASSSGLLNPEAFF.

This chain links TRBV2 with TRBJ1-1; weak D call: TRBD1 (5 bases). Germline V lookup: CDR1 SNHLY, CDR2 FYNNEI. The V gene lost 3 bases and the J gene lost 4 bases, with 9 bases spanning the gap. The CDR3 has 13 residues. CDR3 nucleotide sequence: TGTGCCAGCAGTGACATGAGGGGCACTGAAGCTTTCTTT. Translation: CASSDMRGTEAFF.

The V call is TRBV2, the J call TRBJ2-2; D remains unclear. The CDR3 has 14 amino acids. V lost 3 bases to trimming and J lost 4 bases, with 9 bases between them. CDR1 SNHLY and CDR2 FYNNEI come from the germline V gene. CDR3 amino acids: CASSETASTGELFF. CDR3 coding DNA: TGTGCCAGCAGTGAGACGGCATCCACCGGGGAGCTGTTTTTT.

The CDR3 sequence is CASSLGGGNQPQHF. The CDR3 DNA is TGTGCCAGCAGCTTGGGCGGCGGCAATCAGCCCCAGCATTTT. The V call is TRBV5-4, the J call TRBJ1-5; D remains unclear. The CDR3 loop spans 14 amino acids. Germline V gives CDR1 SGHNT, CDR2 YYREEE (reference sequence). V was trimmed by 0 bases and J by 2 bases, leaving 6 bases between them. The variable domain in full, with the rest retrieved from reference TRBV5-4 and TRBJ1-5, is ETGVTQSPTHLIKTRGQQVTLRCSSQSGHNTVSWYQQALGQGPQFIFQYYREEENGRGNFPPRFSGLQFPNYSSELNVNALELDDSALYLCASSLGGGNQPQHFGDGTRLSIL.

The chain recombines TRBV30 with TRBJ1-2, with D possibly matching TRBD1 (5 bases). V was pared by 3 bases and J by 4 bases, with 12 bases between. The CDR3 runs to 13 residues. CDR1 is GTSNPN and CDR2 is SVGIG in the germline V gene (reference sequence). The CDR3 nucleotides are TGTGCCTGGAGGGGACCTCGGGGCTATGGCTACACCTTC. Translation: CAWRGPRGYGYTF.

The chain links TRBV18 to TRBJ2-2; 7 positions match TRBD1. V shed 3 bases and J 2 bases; nucleotides not matched to a gene: 6. Per germline, CDR1 KGHSH and CDR2 LQKENI. The CDR3 length is 16 residues. The CDR3 region has the DNA TGTGCCAGCTCACCCCTGACAGGGTCTAACACCGGGGAGCTGTTTTTT. Residues: CASSPLTGSNTGELFF. Complete variable domain (other parts from reference TRBV18 and TRBJ2-2): NAGVMQNPRHLVRRRGQEARLRCSPMKGHSHVYWYRQLPEEGLKFMVYLQKENIIDESGMPKERFSAEFPKEGPSILRIQQVVRGDSAAYFCASSPLTGSNTGELFFGEGSRLTVL.

This chain links TRBV23-1 with TRBJ1-1, with 12 positions matching TRBD1. TRBV23-1 is filed as an ORF, its function uncertain. Losses at the gene ends were 8 bases for V and 0 bases for J; bases not matched to a gene: 7. The CDR3 covers 16 residues. The CDR3 region is CASDPGQGAMNTEAFF. The CDR3 DNA sequence: TGCGCCAGCGACCCGGGACAGGGGGCGATGAACACTGAAGCTTTCTTT.

The chain couples TRBV6-5 to TRBJ1-3; perhaps TRBD1 as D (5 bases). Looked up from germline, CDR1 is MNHEY and CDR2 is SVGAGI. V was shortened by 5 bases and J by 3 bases, with 14 bases between the two germline ends. This CDR3 is built from 15 residues. The CDR3 bases are TGTGCCAGCAGTCCCGCGGGGGGACGTGGAAACACCATATATTTT. This gives the protein CASSPAGGRGNTIYF.

CDR3 DNA: TGTGCCAGTAGTATCTCCGGGGGAGGGGCCGGGGAAAAACTGTTTTTT. Its protein product is CASSISGGGAGEKLFF. The chain couples TRBV19 to TRBJ1-4, with D maybe TRBD1 (5 bases). The length of the CDR3 is 16 residues. The germline V gene encodes CDR1 LNHDA and CDR2 SQIVND (reference sequence). The germline V and J ends were trimmed by 3 bases and 8 bases, with 19 bases remaining between them.

The chain recombines TRBV9 with TRBJ2-3; a possible D gene is TRBD2 (6 bases). Trimming removed 3 bases from V and 6 bases from J, with 11 bases in between. Germline V gene sequence: CDR1 SGDLS, CDR2 YYNGEE. This CDR3 has 13 amino acids. The CDR3 DNA sequence: TGTGCCAGCAGCGGGCCGGAGGGGGATACGCAGTATTTT. As protein: CASSGPEGDTQYF.

The chain combines TRBV19 with TRBJ2-3; 11 bases are shared with TRBD2. CDR1 is LNHDA and CDR2 is SQIVND in the germline V gene (reference sequence). The CDR3 runs 14 residues. Losses at the gene ends were 4 bases for V and 7 bases for J; bases not matched to a gene: 4. CDR3: CASSTGTSGYTQYF. Here the CDR3 DNA reads TGTGCCAGTAGTACCGGGACTAGCGGTTATACGCAGTATTTT.